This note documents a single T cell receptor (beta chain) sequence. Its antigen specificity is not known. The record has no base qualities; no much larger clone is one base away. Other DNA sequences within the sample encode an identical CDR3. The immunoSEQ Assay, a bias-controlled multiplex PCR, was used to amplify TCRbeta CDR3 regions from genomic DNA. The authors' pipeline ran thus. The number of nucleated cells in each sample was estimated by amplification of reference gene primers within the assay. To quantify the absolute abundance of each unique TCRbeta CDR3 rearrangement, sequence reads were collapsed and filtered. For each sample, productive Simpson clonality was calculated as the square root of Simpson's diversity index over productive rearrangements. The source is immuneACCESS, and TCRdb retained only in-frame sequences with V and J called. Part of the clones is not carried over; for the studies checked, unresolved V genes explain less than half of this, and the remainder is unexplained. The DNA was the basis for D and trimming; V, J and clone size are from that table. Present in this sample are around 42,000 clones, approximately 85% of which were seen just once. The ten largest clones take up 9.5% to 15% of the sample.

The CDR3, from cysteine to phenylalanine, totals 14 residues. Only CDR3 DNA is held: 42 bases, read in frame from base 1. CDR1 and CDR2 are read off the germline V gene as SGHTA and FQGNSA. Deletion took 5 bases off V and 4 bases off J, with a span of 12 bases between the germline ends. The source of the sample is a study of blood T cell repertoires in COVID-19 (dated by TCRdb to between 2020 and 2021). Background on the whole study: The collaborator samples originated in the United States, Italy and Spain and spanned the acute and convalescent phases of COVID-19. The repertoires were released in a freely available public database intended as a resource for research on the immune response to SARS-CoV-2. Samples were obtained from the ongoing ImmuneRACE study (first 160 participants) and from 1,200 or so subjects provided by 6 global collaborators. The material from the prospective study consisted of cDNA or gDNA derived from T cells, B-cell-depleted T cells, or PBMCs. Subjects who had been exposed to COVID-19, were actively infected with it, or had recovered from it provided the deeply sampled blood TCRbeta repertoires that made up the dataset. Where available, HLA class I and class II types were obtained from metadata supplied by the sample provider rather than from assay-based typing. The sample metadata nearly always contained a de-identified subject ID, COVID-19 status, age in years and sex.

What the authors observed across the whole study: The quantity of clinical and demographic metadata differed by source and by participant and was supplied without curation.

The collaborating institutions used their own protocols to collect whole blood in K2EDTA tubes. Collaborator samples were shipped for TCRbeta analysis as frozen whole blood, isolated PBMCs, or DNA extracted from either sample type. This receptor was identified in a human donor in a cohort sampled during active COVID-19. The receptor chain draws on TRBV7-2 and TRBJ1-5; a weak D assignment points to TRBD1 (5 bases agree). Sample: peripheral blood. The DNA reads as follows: TGTGCCAGCAGCGCGGGGCGAGGGAATCAGCCCCAGCATTTT. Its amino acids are CASSAGRGNQPQHF. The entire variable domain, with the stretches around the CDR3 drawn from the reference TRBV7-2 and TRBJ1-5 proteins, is GAGVSQSPSNKVTEKGKDVELRCDPISGHTALYWYRQSLGQGLEFLIYFQGNSAPDKSGLPSDRFSAERTGGSVSTLTIQRTQQEDSAVYLCASSAGRGNQPQHFGDGTRLSIL.